Listed below are T cell receptor beta chains from one sample, sequenced in a study of cytomegalovirus exposure and HLA in healthy donors. Profiled with immunoSEQ multiplex PCR; TCRdb holds only in-frame clones, not every one. The sample has about 190,000 clones; 65% to 85% are singletons. Sample: PBMCs. Source of these receptors: a man aged 50-60 years in good health and CMV-seronegative. Both conserved end residues are part of each CDR3. A D gene is named only where the DNA matches it firmly. Expanded clones are given a class, and other clones once, few, many or no size at all.

clone size: NA
V gene: TRBV27
D gene: TRBD1
J gene: TRBJ2-7
CDR3 DNA: TGTGCCAGCAGTGTGCGGACAGGGCCCCTCTACTACGAGCAGTACTTC
CDR3 protein: CASSVRTGPLYYEQYF

clone size: NA
V gene: TRBV5-5
D gene: TRBD1
J gene: TRBJ1-2
CDR3 DNA: TGTGCCAGCAGCTTCGGCGTTGCGGGACAGGGGGCATATGGCTACACCTTC
CDR3 protein: CASSFGVAGQGAYGYTF

clone size: NA
V gene: TRBV9
D gene: NA
J gene: TRBJ2-2
CDR3 DNA: TGTGCCAGCAGCGTAAATCCGGGATCCGTCGGGGAGCTGTTTTTT
CDR3 protein: CASSVNPGSVGELFF

clone size: NA
V gene: TRBV6-1
D gene: TRBD2
J gene: TRBJ2-1
CDR3 DNA: TGTGCCAGCAGAGCCGGGGGGTACAATGAGCAGTTCTTC
CDR3 protein: CASRAGGYNEQFF

clone size: few
V gene: TRBV27
D gene: NA
J gene: TRBJ1-1
CDR3 DNA: TGTGCCAGCAGTCCACGTCCCGGGACATTTTTCGTCCCTGAAGCTTTCTTT
CDR3 protein: CASSPRPGTFFVPEAFF

clone size: NA
V gene: TRBV5-1
D gene: TRBD2
J gene: TRBJ2-2
CDR3 DNA: TGCGCCAGCAGCCCTGGACTAGCCCGCACCGGGGAGCTGTTTTTT
CDR3 protein: CASSPGLARTGELFF

clone size: once
V gene: TRBV2
D gene: TRBD1
J gene: TRBJ2-3
CDR3 DNA: TGTGCCAGCAGTTACCGGGACAGCCCAGATACGCAGTATTTT
CDR3 protein: CASSYRDSPDTQYF

clone size: NA
V gene: TRBV14
D gene: TRBD2
J gene: TRBJ2-3
CDR3 DNA: TGTGCCAGCAGTGAGGGCCTCGGACTAGCTACAGATACGCAGTATTTT
CDR3 protein: CASSEGLGLATDTQYF

clone size: NA
V gene: TRBV9
D gene: TRBD2
J gene: TRBJ2-2
CDR3 DNA: TGTGCCAGTGGGCGGGGGGTCACCGGGGAGCTGTTTTTT
CDR3 protein: CASGRGVTGELFF

clone size: NA
V gene: TRBV6-1
D gene: TRBD1
J gene: TRBJ1-2
CDR3 DNA: TGTGCCAGCAGGGACGGGACAGGGGGCGAGGACTACACCTTC
CDR3 protein: CASRDGTGGEDYTF

clone size: NA
V gene: TRBV6-1
D gene: NA
J gene: TRBJ1-5
CDR3 DNA: TGTGCCACCTGGACTTCGGGCAATCAGCCCCAGCATTTT
CDR3 protein: CATWTSGNQPQHF

clone size: once
V gene: TRBV7-3
D gene: NA
J gene: TRBJ2-7
CDR3 DNA: TGTGCCAGCAGCTCCTCCGGGGAGCAGTACTTC
CDR3 protein: CASSSSGEQYF

clone size: NA
V gene: TRBV18
D gene: TRBD2
J gene: TRBJ2-4
CDR3 DNA: TGTGCCAGCTCACCCGCCGGTGGGGGGGGCATTCAGTACTTC
CDR3 protein: CASSPAGGGGIQYF

clone size: NA
V gene: TRBV5-1
D gene: TRBD1
J gene: TRBJ1-2
CDR3 DNA: TGCGCCAGCAGCAAGGGACAGGGGAACTATGGCTACACCTTC
CDR3 protein: CASSKGQGNYGYTF

clone size: NA
V gene: TRBV18
D gene: NA
J gene: TRBJ2-2
CDR3 DNA: TGTGCCAGCTCATTTGACAGAACGAACACCGGGGAGCTGTTTTTT
CDR3 protein: CASSFDRTNTGELFF

clone size: NA
V gene: TRBV29-1
D gene: TRBD1
J gene: TRBJ1-1
CDR3 DNA: TGCAGCGTTCACAGGGGAACGAACACTGAAGCTTTCTTT
CDR3 protein: CSVHRGTNTEAFF

clone size: NA
V gene: TRBV6-1
D gene: NA
J gene: TRBJ2-7
CDR3 DNA: TGTGCCAGCAGTGAAGTGGCCACGTCCTACGAGCAGTACTTC
CDR3 protein: CASSEVATSYEQYF

clone size: NA
V gene: TRBV6-4
D gene: NA
J gene: TRBJ2-1
CDR3 DNA: TGTGCCAGCAGTCCTCTAGACAGGATTTCCTACAATGAGCAGTTCTTC
CDR3 protein: CASSPLDRISYNEQFF

clone size: once
V gene: TRBV19
D gene: NA
J gene: TRBJ2-7
CDR3 DNA: TGTGCCAGCGGGCCGACAGTCTCCTACGAGCAGTACTTC
CDR3 protein: CASGPTVSYEQYF

clone size: NA
V gene: TRBV7-9
D gene: TRBD1
J gene: TRBJ1-1
CDR3 DNA: TGTGCCAGCAGCTCGGACAGGGGGTTT
CDR3 protein: CASSSDRGF

clone size: NA
V gene: TRBV7-9
D gene: NA
J gene: TRBJ1-1
CDR3 DNA: TGTGCCAGCAGCTTAGAGGCGGGTTCAGCTTTCTTT
CDR3 protein: CASSLEAGSAFF

clone size: NA
V gene: TRBV5-1
D gene: TRBD2
J gene: TRBJ2-5
CDR3 DNA: TGCGCCAGCAGCGGCGAACGGGGGGGCGGAGGAGAGACCCAGTACTTC
CDR3 protein: CASSGERGGGGETQYF

clone size: NA
V gene: TRBV28
D gene: TRBD1
J gene: TRBJ1-1
CDR3 DNA: TGTGCCAGCAGGGACAGGGGGAACACTGAAGCTTTCTTT
CDR3 protein: CASRDRGNTEAFF

clone size: NA
V gene: TRBV7-2
D gene: TRBD1
J gene: TRBJ2-4
CDR3 DNA: TGTGCCAGCAGCCCTGGGGACAGTCGAGCCAAAAACATTCAGTACTTC
CDR3 protein: CASSPGDSRAKNIQYF

clone size: NA
V gene: TRBV10-3
D gene: NA
J gene: TRBJ1-5
CDR3 DNA: TGTGCCATCAGTGCCGGACAGCGCAATCAGCCCCAGCATTTT
CDR3 protein: CAISAGQRNQPQHF

clone size: NA
V gene: TRBV7-8
D gene: TRBD2
J gene: TRBJ2-7
CDR3 DNA: TGTGCCAGCAGCTTGAAGACTAGCGGGTTAGTCTACGAGCAGTACTTC
CDR3 protein: CASSLKTSGLVYEQYF

clone size: NA
V gene: TRBV30
D gene: NA
J gene: TRBJ1-3
CDR3 DNA: TGTGCCTGGGCGGCCAGAGGAAACACCATATATTTT
CDR3 protein: CAWAARGNTIYF

clone size: NA
V gene: TRBV7-2
D gene: NA
J gene: TRBJ1-4
CDR3 DNA: TGTGCCAGCAGCCCGGGAGGGTCTAATGAAAAACTGTTTTTT
CDR3 protein: CASSPGGSNEKLFF

clone size: NA
V gene: TRBV5-6
D gene: TRBD1
J gene: TRBJ1-3
CDR3 DNA: TGTGCCAGCAGCTTGGCGGGACAGGGGTCTGGAAACACCATATATTTT
CDR3 protein: CASSLAGQGSGNTIYF

clone size: NA
V gene: TRBV6-1
D gene: NA
J gene: TRBJ2-5
CDR3 DNA: TGTGCCAGCAGTGAATTTAACAGAGTACAAGAGACCCAGTACTTC
CDR3 protein: CASSEFNRVQETQYF

clone size: NA
V gene: TRBV7-3
D gene: TRBD2
J gene: TRBJ2-1
CDR3 DNA: TGTGCCAGCAGCTCAGGACTAGCTGATGAGCAGTTCTTC
CDR3 protein: CASSSGLADEQFF